This entry lists 15 T cell receptor beta chains sequenced from one sample in a study of control samples from healthy donors and cancer patients. Sequenced by immunoSEQ multiplex PCR; TCRdb stores in-frame clones only, minus some. Of fewer than 90,000 clones listed, about 87% are singletons. The specimen was blood. The receptor set was obtained from a man aged 50 to 59 in good health.

The rearrangement links TRBV27 to TRBJ2-7; 10 nucleotides line up with TRBD2. Germline V lookup: CDR1 MNHEY, CDR2 SMNVEV (reference sequence). This CDR3 comprises 15 residues. Trimming at V came to 4 bases and at J to 3 bases, leaving 6 bases not matched to a gene. The CDR3 DNA reads TGTGCCAGCAGTTCCAAGCGGGAGGGCCTCTACGAGCAGTACTTC. Translated, it gives CASSSKREGLYEQYF.

V usage is TRBV5-1 and J usage is TRBJ2-7, with TRBD1 matching 9 bases. Germline V gives CDR1 SGHRS, CDR2 YFSETQ. The CDR3 is made up of 15 amino acids. Unmatched junction bases numbered 13, after V lost 6 bases and J lost 6 bases. DNA of the CDR3: TGCGCCAGCACCCCCGGGACAGGGATGTTGTTCGAGCAGTACTTC. Encoded protein: CASTPGTGMLFEQYF. Based on the CDR3 plus reference TRBV5-1 and TRBJ2-7, the full variable domain is KAGVTQTPRYLIKTRGQQVTLSCSPISGHRSVSWYQQTPGQGLQFLFEYFSETQRNKGNFPGRFSGRQFSNSRSEMNVSTLELGDSALYLCASTPGTGMLFEQYFGPGTRLTVT.

This clone was counted once. The V call is TRBV7-3, the J call TRBJ2-3; the match to TRBD2 covers 7 bases. CDR1 and CDR2 from the germline V gene are SGHTA and FQGTGA. This CDR3 region has 15 residues. The trim removed 5 bases at V and 2 bases at J, leaving 7 bases unmatched. The CDR3 loop reads CASSRGGPNTDTQYF. CDR3 coding DNA: TGTGCCAGCAGCCGCGGGGGTCCGAACACAGATACGCAGTATTTT.

This clone was seen a handful of times. The CDR3 region has the DNA TGCAGCGTTGTTAGCGGGGGGACCCAGTACTTC. Residues: CSVVSGGTQYF. V gene TRBV29-1 combines with J gene TRBJ2-5; TRBD2 agrees at 9 bases. The CDR3 is 11 amino acids. Germline V gene lookup returns CDR1 SQVTM and CDR2 ANQGSEA. Unmatched junction bases numbered 1, after V lost 4 bases and J lost 7 bases. The complete variable domain, with remaining parts taken from reference TRBV29-1 and TRBJ2-5, reads SAVISQKPSRDICQRGTSLTIQCQVDSQVTMMFWYRQQPGQSLTLIATANQGSEATYESGFVIDKFPISRPNLTFSTLTVSNMSPEDSSIYLCSVVSGGTQYFGPGTRLLVL.

J is TRBJ2-3 and V is TRBV2; 10 positions match TRBD2. The J segment lost 4 bases and the V segment lost 4 bases, leaving 11 bases of the junction unmatched. The germline V gene has CDR1 SNHLY and CDR2 FYNNEI. This CDR3 contains 17 residues. The CDR3 DNA follows: TGTGCCAGCAGTGGGAACCGGGCTAGCGGGGGACCAGATACGCAGTATTTT. Translating it yields CASSGNRASGGPDTQYF.

J is TRBJ2-7 and V is TRBV28; D is uncertain. From germline, CDR1 is MDHEN and CDR2 SYDVKM. V was clipped by 2 bases and J by 7 bases, with 9 bases between them. The CDR3 extends over 12 amino acids. The CDR3 sequence is CASSLRSREQYV. CDR3 nucleotides: TGTGCCAGCAGTTTAAGGTCGAGGGAGCAGTACGTC.

The rearrangement joins TRBV19 to TRBJ2-1; TRBD2 matches 8 bases. The germline CDR1 and CDR2 sequences are LNHDA and SQIVND (reference sequence). The CDR3 has 15 amino acids. The V gene end was trimmed by 0 bases and the J gene end by 4 bases; junction bases not matched to a gene: 2. CDR3 sequence: CASSIDGGGYNEQFF. In DNA, the CDR3 is TGTGCCAGTAGTATAGACGGGGGGGGTTACAATGAGCAGTTCTTC.

This clone was seen a single time. This chain joins TRBV29-1 and TRBJ1-1; unclear D gene. The CDR3 spans 13 residues. V was cut by 4 bases and J by 0 bases, with 9 bases left in between. Looked up from germline, CDR1 is SQVTM and CDR2 is ANQGSEA. CDR3 amino acids: CSVVDLVNTEAFF. As DNA, the CDR3 is TGCAGCGTTGTTGACCTGGTGAACACTGAAGCTTTCTTT.

The chain uses TRBV9 and TRBJ2-2, with D perhaps matching TRBD1 or TRBD2 (7 bases each). The V end was cut by 7 bases, the J end by 5 bases, with 18 bases between. Germline CDR1 is SGDLS and CDR2 is YYNGEE. The CDR3 runs to 15 residues. CDR3 DNA sequence: TGTGCCAGCTCCAGGGGGGGACAAGGGACCGGGGAGCTGTTTTTT. Protein sequence: CASSRGGQGTGELFF.

V gene TRBV10-3 combines with J gene TRBJ2-7; D unresolved. V lost 2 bases to trimming and J lost 3 bases, with 11 bases between them. This CDR3 region has 14 residues. The germline V gene encodes CDR1 ENHRY and CDR2 SYGVKD. CDR3 protein: CAISEDARYYEQYV. The CDR3 DNA follows: TGTGCCATCAGTGAGGACGCCCGCTACTACGAGCAGTACGTC.

This rearrangement joins TRBV7-2 to TRBJ2-5; TRBD2 might be the D (5 bases). CDR3 size: 15 residues. The ends were cut back, 5 bases at V and 5 bases at J, with 18 bases in the middle. Per the germline V gene, CDR1 is SGHTA and CDR2 is FQGNSA. In nucleotides, the CDR3 is TGTGCCAGCAGCCAGACTACTGACTCGGGGGAGACCCAGTACTTC. This sequence encodes CASSQTTDSGETQYF.

In this sample, this clone turned up a few times. The V call is TRBV12-2, the J call TRBJ2-3; the D call TRBD2 from the table was never checked on the DNA. TRBV12-2 is reported as a pseudogene. The CDR3 covers 18 residues. The CDR3 DNA sequence: TGTGCAAGTCGCTTAGCGCGGCGGACTAGCGGGGATACAGATACGCAGTATTTT. Amino acid sequence: CASRLARRTSGDTDTQYF.

The V gene is TRBV2, the J gene TRBJ2-7; possible D gene TRBD1, 6 bases. CDR1 and CDR2 (germline): SNHLY, FYNNEI. This CDR3 has 14 amino acids. The V end lost 2 bases, the J end lost 3 bases, and 11 bases lay between the germline ends. The CDR3, as DNA: TGTGCCAGCAGTGAATTTGGCAGGGGCTACGAGCAGTACTTC. This encodes CASSEFGRGYEQYF.

The J gene is TRBJ1-6, the V gene TRBV4-3, with 8 bases identical to TRBD1. The CDR3 is made up of 15 amino acids. The germline V gene encodes CDR1 LGHNA and CDR2 YSLEER. Trimming took 0 bases from V and 7 from J; bases not matched to a gene: 2. The CDR3 bases are TGCGCCAGCAGCCAAGATCGGACAGGGAATTCACCCCTCCACTTT. Its translation: CASSQDRTGNSPLHF.

J is TRBJ2-7 and V is TRBV3-1 (or the pseudogene TRBV3-2); weak D call: TRBD2 (5 bases). Germline V lookup: CDR1 LGHDT, CDR2 YNNKEL (reference sequence). V gave up 4 bases and J gave up 12 bases, with 22 bases separating them. The CDR3 consists of 14 residues. The CDR3 DNA is TGTGCCAGCAGCCCAACGGGCGGCGGGCGCGATCTGTACTTC. Protein product: CASSPTGGGRDLYF.